The 9 T cell receptor beta chains below were found in one sample sequenced in a study of shared T cell receptors in the human thymus (dated by TCRdb to 2020 to 2023). The receptor library was made with the immunoSEQ multiplex PCR assay. TCRdb retrieved this table from immuneACCESS and kept in-frame rearrangements only. Not all clones are present; in checked studies, unresolved V genes account for under half, and no reason is known for the remainder. The table for this sample lists 500,000 to 750,000 clones; approximately 90% of them were counted only once. The ten largest account for around 0.01% of the sample. These data were likewise used in another study, on human thymus T cells.

The sample was thymocytes. These receptors were obtained from a boy under two years old with a congenital heart defect. Donor details come from another sample of the same person, matched by shared clones.

The chain uses TRBV9 and TRBJ2-7; 9 nucleotides match TRBD2. In germline, CDR1 is SGDLS, CDR2 YYNGEE. V lost 0 bases and J lost 7; bases outside the gene matches: 8. The CDR3 has 15 residues. CDR3 nucleotide sequence: TGTGCCAGCAGCGTAGAGGCGGGAGGGCCTGAGGAGCAGTACTTC. It yields the protein CASSVEAGGPEEQYF.

The gene calls are TRBV25-1 and TRBJ2-5; TRBD1 matches 7 bases. J lost 5 bases, V lost 3 bases, and 12 bases had no gene match. The germline gives CDR1 MGHDK, CDR2 SYGVNS. The CDR3 covers 16 residues. CDR3 nucleotides: TGTGCCAGCAGTGATCTACAGGGGTACCCGGGGGAGACCCAGTACTTC. Its protein is CASSDLQGYPGETQYF.

CDR3 in DNA: TGTGCCAGCAGCTTGCCTACAAGCGGGAGCGTCCCCGGGGAGCTGTTTTTT. Translated, it gives CASSLPTSGSVPGELFF. This rearrangement joins TRBV5-6 to TRBJ2-2, with 8 nucleotides matching TRBD2. The CDR3 extends over 17 amino acids. The germline gives CDR1 SGHDT, CDR2 YYEEEE. Losses at the gene ends were 1 base for V and 6 bases for J; bases not matched to a gene: 11.

This chain uses TRBV5-1 with TRBJ2-5, with TRBD1 matching over 8 bases. This CDR3 region has 15 residues. V trimming: 0 bases; J trimming: 5 bases; junction bases outside the gene matches: 6. Germline CDR1 is SGHRS and CDR2 is YFSETQ. CDR3 nucleotide sequence: TGCGCCAGCAGCTTGGTAGGCAGGGGGCATGAGACCCAGTACTTC. This gives the protein CASSLVGRGHETQYF.

The rearrangement links TRBV30 to TRBJ2-7; 7 nucleotides agree with TRBD1. The CDR3 extends over 16 amino acids. Germline V gives CDR1 GTSNPN, CDR2 SVGIG (reference sequence). The J segment lost 6 bases and the V segment lost 0 bases, leaving 14 bases of the junction unmatched. CDR3 DNA sequence: TGTGCCTGGAGTGTTAGAGGGGGCATAGCCCCGGGCGAGCAGTACTTC. Translation: CAWSVRGGIAPGEQYF.

The rearrangement links TRBV6-1 to TRBJ2-5, with 9 bases lining up with TRBD1. Per germline, CDR1 MNHNS and CDR2 SASEGT. V lost 4 bases and J lost 5; bases outside the gene matches: 8. CDR3 size: 15 residues. CDR3 sequence (DNA): TGTGCCAGCAGTGCTTCACAGGGGGCGACGGAGACCCAGTACTTC. Protein sequence: CASSASQGATETQYF.

The chain has TRBV11-2 and TRBJ1-2; D is uncertain. Germline V gene lookup returns CDR1 SGHAT and CDR2 FQNNGV. The length of the CDR3 is 19 residues. V lost 2 bases and J 8 bases, leaving 30 bases between the germline ends. CDR3 amino acids: CASSLISSPGDTPVKGYTF. Written as DNA, the CDR3 is TGTGCCAGCAGCTTAATAAGCAGCCCAGGTGACACCCCTGTGAAGGGCTACACCTTC.

The chain is built from TRBV12-5 and TRBJ2-7; maybe TRBD1 (5 bases). The V and J ends lost 0 bases and 2 bases respectively, with 8 bases between them. Germline CDR1 and CDR2: LGHNT and FRNRAP. The length of the CDR3 is 14 residues. CDR3 nucleotides: TGTGCTAGTGGTTTGGTAGAACAGGCCTACGAGCAGTACTTC. Amino acid sequence: CASGLVEQAYEQYF.

The V gene is TRBV7-2, the J gene TRBJ2-2; 8 positions match TRBD2. Unmatched junction bases numbered 11, after V lost 5 bases and J lost 6 bases. Germline V gene lookup returns CDR1 SGHTA and CDR2 FQGNSA. This CDR3 is 16 amino acids long. The chain's CDR3 is CASSPFFSGSAGELFF. The CDR3 DNA sequence: TGTGCCAGCAGCCCCTTTTTCAGCGGGAGTGCCGGGGAGCTGTTTTTT.